Below are 9 T cell receptor beta chains sequenced from a single sample in a study of Tregs in tolerant kidney transplant recipients. Profiled with immunoSEQ multiplex PCR; TCRdb holds only in-frame clones, not every one. Here the sample table reports about 30,000 clones. This specimen consisted of CD8+ T cells from blood, obtained before the transplant. Source of these receptors: a human donor who received a combined kidney and bone marrow transplant.

On this clone itself: The CDR3 end lies 3 residues beyond the end of the read and is filled in from the germline J gene. The chain joins TRBV20-1 to TRBJ2-1; TRBD1 is a possible D gene (6 bases). This CDR3 region has 17 residues. V lost 0 bases and J 4 bases, leaving 19 bases between the germline ends. CDR1 and CDR2 (germline): DFQATT, SNEGSKA (reference sequence). CDR3 sequence reads: CSARDLDSTFSYNEQFF. The sequenced CDR3 bases are TGCAGTGCTAGAGATTTGGACAGTACCTTCTCATACAATGAG.

Notes on this clone: Coverage ceases 3 residues before the CDR3 finishes, and the germline J gene fills in the end. This chain joins TRBV5-1 and TRBJ2-1; 12 bases match TRBD2. J gave up 6 bases and V 1 base, and 8 bases lay outside the gene matches. Germline values: CDR1 SGHRS, CDR2 YFSETQ. This CDR3 is built from 17 residues. The part of the CDR3 DNA that was read is TGCGCCAGCAGCTTGAATCTAGCGGGAGGGCCTGGCAATGAG. Translation: CASSLNLAGGPGNE. The complete CDR3 reads CASSLNLAGGPGNEQFF. The full variable domain, its missing parts supplied by reference TRBV5-1 and TRBJ2-1, is KAGVTQTPRYLIKTRGQQVTLSCSPISGHRSVSWYQQTPGQGLQFLFEYFSETQRNKGNFPGRFSGRQFSNSRSEMNVSTLELGDSALYLCASSLNLAGGPGNEQFFGPGTRLTVL.

Notes on this clone: The sequence runs out 3 residues before the end of the CDR3; the remainder is reconstructed from the germline J gene. The chain recombines TRBV5-1 with TRBJ2-5; TRBD2 agrees at 7 bases. The germline V gene encodes CDR1 SGHRS and CDR2 YFSETQ. The CDR3 sequence is 16 residues long. Trimming took 4 bases from V and 2 from J; bases not matched to a gene: 11. CDR3 loop: CASSPSSGVDQETQYF. The CDR3 DNA, read in part, is TGCGCCAGCAGCCCGTCTAGCGGAGTGGATCAAGAGACC.

In regard to this clone: Read coverage stops 3 residues before the CDR3 terminus; the germline J gene supplies the remainder. The chain recombines TRBV5-1 with TRBJ2-7; TRBD2 agrees at 10 bases. This CDR3 region has 16 residues. In germline, CDR1 is SGHRS, CDR2 YFSETQ. Trimming at V came to 3 bases and at J to 0 bases, leaving 6 bases not matched to a gene. The CDR3 reads CASSWELAGLSYEQYF. CDR3 DNA, as far as it was read: TGCGCCAGCAGCTGGGAACTAGCGGGACTCTCCTACGAG.

The chain's CDR3 is CASSITSGYNEQFF. The CDR3 DNA, read in part, is TGTGCCAGTAGTATCACTAGCGGGTACAATGAG. This chain links TRBV19 with TRBJ2-1; TRBD2 agrees at 9 bases. The CDR3 is cut off 3 residues early in the read; its end comes from the germline J gene. With V trimmed by 3 bases and J by 4 bases, 1 base remained unmatched. The CDR3 has 14 amino acids. The germline V gene encodes CDR1 LNHDA and CDR2 SQIVND (reference sequence). Full variable domain (outside the CDR3, taken from reference TRBV19 and TRBJ2-1): DGGITQSPKYLFRKEGQNVTLSCEQNLNHDAMYWYRQDPGQGLRLIYYSQIVNDFQKGDIAEGYSVSREKKESFPLTVTSAQKNPTAFYLCASSITSGYNEQFFGPGTRLTVL.

As concerns this clone: The read ends 3 residues early relative to the CDR3; the germline J gene fills the gap. The chain carries TRBV19 and TRBJ2-7; no firm D call. CDR1 and CDR2 (germline): LNHDA, SQIVND (reference sequence). V gave up 3 bases and J gave up 3 bases, with 15 bases separating them. This CDR3 region has 15 residues. CDR3 loop: CASSILAGSLYEQYF. Incomplete CDR3 DNA: TGTGCCAGTAGTATCCTTGCCGGGTCCCTCTACGAG. The complete variable domain, with remaining parts taken from reference TRBV19 and TRBJ2-7, reads DGGITQSPKYLFRKEGQNVTLSCEQNLNHDAMYWYRQDPGQGLRLIYYSQIVNDFQKGDIAEGYSVSREKKESFPLTVTSAQKNPTAFYLCASSILAGSLYEQYFGPGTRLTVT.

Turning to this clone: Read coverage stops 3 residues before the CDR3 terminus; the germline J gene supplies the remainder. The rearrangement uses TRBV19 and TRBJ2-7; 9 bases are shared with TRBD2. Germline CDR1 and CDR2: LNHDA and SQIVND (reference sequence). The CDR3 spans 16 residues. J was trimmed by 6 bases and V by 1 base; bases with no gene match: 10. Partial CDR3 DNA: TGTGCCAGTAGTATAGCTGGTAGCGGGAGTCTAATCGAG. It specifies CASSIAGSGSLIE. The whole CDR3 reads CASSIAGSGSLIEQYF.

Worth noting for this clone: The missing CDR3 end, 3 residues past where the read stops, is filled in from the germline J gene. The chain recombines TRBV7-3 with TRBJ2-3; TRBD2 agrees at 12 bases. The junction had 7 bases not matched to a gene; V was cut back by 5 bases and J by 4 bases. The CDR3 loop spans 16 amino acids. Germline lookup yields CDR1 SGHTA and CDR2 FQGTGA. The covered CDR3 bases are TGTGCCAGCAGCCCCTCACTAGCGGGAGGCCCAGATACG. Protein: CASSPSLAGGPDT. The CDR3 as a whole reads CASSPSLAGGPDTQYF. Based on the CDR3 plus reference TRBV7-3 and TRBJ2-3, the full variable domain is GAGVSQTPSNKVTEKGKYVELRCDPISGHTALYWYRQSLGQGPEFLIYFQGTGAADDSGLPNDRFFAVRPEGSVSTLKIQRTERGDSAVYLCASSPSLAGGPDTQYFGPGTRLTVL.

A word on this clone: The read falls 3 residues short of the CDR3 end, and the missing part is taken from the germline J gene. The rearrangement links TRBV5-6 to TRBJ1-5; 12 nucleotides match TRBD1. The germline V gene has CDR1 SGHDT and CDR2 YYEEEE. Trimming at V came to 4 bases and at J to 6 bases, leaving 5 bases not matched to a gene. CDR3 length equals 15 residues. The DNA read from the CDR3 is TGTGCCAGCAGCACGGGACAGGGGGCCTTTCAGCCC. This translates into CASSTGQGAFQP. The full CDR3 is CASSTGQGAFQPQHF.